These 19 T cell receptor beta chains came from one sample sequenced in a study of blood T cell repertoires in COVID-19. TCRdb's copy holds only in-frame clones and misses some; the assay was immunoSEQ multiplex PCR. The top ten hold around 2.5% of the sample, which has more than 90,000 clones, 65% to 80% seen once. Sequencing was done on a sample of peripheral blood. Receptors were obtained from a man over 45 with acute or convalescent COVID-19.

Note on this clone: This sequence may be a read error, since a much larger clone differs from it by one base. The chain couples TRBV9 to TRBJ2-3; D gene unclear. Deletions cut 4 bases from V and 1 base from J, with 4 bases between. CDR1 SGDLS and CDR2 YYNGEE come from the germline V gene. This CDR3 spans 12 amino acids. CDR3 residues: CASSLRTDTQYF. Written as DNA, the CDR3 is TGTGCCAGCAGCCTTCGCACAGATACGCAGTATTTT.

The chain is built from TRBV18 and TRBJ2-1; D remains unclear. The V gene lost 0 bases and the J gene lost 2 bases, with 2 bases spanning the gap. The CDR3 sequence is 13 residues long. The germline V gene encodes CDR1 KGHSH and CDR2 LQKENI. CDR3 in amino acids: CASSPPTYNEQFF. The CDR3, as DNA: TGTGCCAGCTCACCACCCACCTACAATGAGCAGTTCTTC.

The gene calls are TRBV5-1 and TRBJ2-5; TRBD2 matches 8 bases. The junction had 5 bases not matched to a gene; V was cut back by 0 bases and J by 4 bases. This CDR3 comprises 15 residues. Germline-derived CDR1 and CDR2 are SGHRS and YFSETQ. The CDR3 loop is CASSLEGTRGETQYF. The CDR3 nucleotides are TGCGCCAGCAGCTTGGAAGGGACTAGGGGAGAGACCCAGTACTTC.

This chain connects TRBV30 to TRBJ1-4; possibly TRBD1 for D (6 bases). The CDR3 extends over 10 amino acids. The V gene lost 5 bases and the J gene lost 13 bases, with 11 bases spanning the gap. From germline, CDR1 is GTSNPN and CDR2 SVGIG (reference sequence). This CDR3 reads CAWGTRGLFF. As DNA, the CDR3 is TGTGCCTGGGGGACCAGGGGACTGTTTTTT.

The CDR3 sequence is CASSPGQESSYEQYF. Here the CDR3 DNA reads TGTGCCAGCAGCCCGGGACAGGAAAGCTCCTACGAGCAGTACTTC. The V call is TRBV7-6, the J call TRBJ2-7, with 8 bases lining up with TRBD1. Losses at the gene ends were 5 bases for V and 0 bases for J; bases not matched to a gene: 6. CDR1 SGHVS and CDR2 FNYEAQ come from the germline V gene. This CDR3 spans 15 amino acids.

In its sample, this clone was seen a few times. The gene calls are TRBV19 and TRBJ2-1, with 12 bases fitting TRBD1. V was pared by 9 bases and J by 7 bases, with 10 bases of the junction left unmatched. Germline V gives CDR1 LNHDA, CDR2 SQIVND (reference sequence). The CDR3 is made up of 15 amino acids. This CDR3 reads CASDSGQGAWNEQFF. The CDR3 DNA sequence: TGTGCCAGCGACTCGGGACAGGGGGCTTGGAATGAGCAGTTCTTC.

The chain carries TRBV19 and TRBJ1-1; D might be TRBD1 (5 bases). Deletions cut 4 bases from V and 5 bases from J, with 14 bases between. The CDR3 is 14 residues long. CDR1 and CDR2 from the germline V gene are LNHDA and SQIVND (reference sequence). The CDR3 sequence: CASSSPGLGTEAFF. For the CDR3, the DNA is TGTGCCAGTAGTAGTCCAGGGCTAGGGACTGAAGCTTTCTTT.

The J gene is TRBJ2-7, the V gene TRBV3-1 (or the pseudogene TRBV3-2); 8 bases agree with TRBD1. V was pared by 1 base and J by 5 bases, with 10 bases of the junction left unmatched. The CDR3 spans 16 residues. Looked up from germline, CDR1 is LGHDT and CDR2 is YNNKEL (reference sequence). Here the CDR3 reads CASSQAERTGTHEQYF. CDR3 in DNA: TGTGCCAGCAGCCAAGCTGAGCGGACAGGGACCCACGAGCAGTACTTC.

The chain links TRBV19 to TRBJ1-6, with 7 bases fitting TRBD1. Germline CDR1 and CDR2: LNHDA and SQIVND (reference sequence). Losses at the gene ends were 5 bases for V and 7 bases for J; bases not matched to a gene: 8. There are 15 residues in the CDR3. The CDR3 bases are TGTGCCAGTAGTTTGGGACAGCGTACGAATTCACCCCTCCACTTT. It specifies CASSLGQRTNSPLHF.

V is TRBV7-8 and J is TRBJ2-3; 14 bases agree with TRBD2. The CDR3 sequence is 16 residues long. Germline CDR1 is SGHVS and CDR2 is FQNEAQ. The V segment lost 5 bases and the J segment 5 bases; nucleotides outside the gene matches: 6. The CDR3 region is CASSLPGLAGEDTQYF. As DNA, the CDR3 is TGTGCCAGCAGCCTCCCGGGACTAGCGGGGGAAGATACGCAGTATTTT.

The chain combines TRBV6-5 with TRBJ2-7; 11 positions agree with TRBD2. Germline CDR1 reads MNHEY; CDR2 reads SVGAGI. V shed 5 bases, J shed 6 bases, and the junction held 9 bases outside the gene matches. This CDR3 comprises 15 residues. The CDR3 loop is CASSTGLAGRAEQYF. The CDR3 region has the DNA TGTGCCAGCAGTACCGGACTAGCGGGCCGGGCCGAGCAGTACTTC.

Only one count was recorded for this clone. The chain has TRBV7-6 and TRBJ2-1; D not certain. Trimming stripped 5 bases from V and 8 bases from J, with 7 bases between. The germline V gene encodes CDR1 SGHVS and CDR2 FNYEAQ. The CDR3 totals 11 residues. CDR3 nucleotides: TGTGCCAGCAGCCCACTCGATGAGCAGTTCTTC. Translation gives CASSPLDEQFF. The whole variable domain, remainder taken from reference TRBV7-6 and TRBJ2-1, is GAGVSQSPRYKVTKRGQDVALRCDPISGHVSLYWYRQALGQGPEFLTYFNYEAQQDKSGLPNDRFSAERPEGSISTLTIQRTEQRDSAMYRCASSPLDEQFFGPGTRLTVL.

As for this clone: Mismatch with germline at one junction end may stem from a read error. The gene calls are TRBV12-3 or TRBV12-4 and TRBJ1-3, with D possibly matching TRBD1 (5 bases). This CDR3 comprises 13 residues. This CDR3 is CASSFGGTRHQDF. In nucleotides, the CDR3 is TGTGCCAGCAGTTTTGGGGGGACTAGACACCAGGATTTT.

The CDR3 nucleotides are TGTGCCAGCGCTGAGGGGGTGGGCACTGAAGCTTTCTTT. Its protein product is CASAEGVGTEAFF. V is TRBV19 and J is TRBJ1-1; D is possibly TRBD1 (6 bases). The CDR3 is made up of 13 amino acids. Germline V CDR1 and CDR2: LNHDA, SQIVND (reference sequence). V shed 9 bases and J shed 4 bases, with 15 bases lying between them.

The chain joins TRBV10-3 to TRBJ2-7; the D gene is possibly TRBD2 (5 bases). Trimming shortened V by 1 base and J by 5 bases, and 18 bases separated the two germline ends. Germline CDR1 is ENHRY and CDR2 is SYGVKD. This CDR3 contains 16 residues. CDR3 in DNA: TGTGCCATCAGTGAGTGGGAACTAGTATTTTCCCACGAGCAGTACTTC. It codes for CAISEWELVFSHEQYF.

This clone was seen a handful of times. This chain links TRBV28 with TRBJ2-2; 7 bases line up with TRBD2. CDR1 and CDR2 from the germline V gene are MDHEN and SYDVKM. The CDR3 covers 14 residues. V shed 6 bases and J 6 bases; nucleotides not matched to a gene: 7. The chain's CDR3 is CASREGLPSGELFF. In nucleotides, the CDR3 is TGTGCCAGCAGGGAGGGACTACCCTCCGGGGAGCTGTTTTTT.

The CDR3 region has the DNA TGTGCCAGCAGTCCATTAAACTTTAACTATGGCTACACCTTC. Encoded protein: CASSPLNFNYGYTF. J is TRBJ1-2 and V is TRBV27; D remains ambiguous. This CDR3 spans 14 amino acids. Trimming left V 5 bases short and J 1 base short, with 11 bases between. Germline V gene sequence: CDR1 MNHEY, CDR2 SMNVEV (reference sequence).

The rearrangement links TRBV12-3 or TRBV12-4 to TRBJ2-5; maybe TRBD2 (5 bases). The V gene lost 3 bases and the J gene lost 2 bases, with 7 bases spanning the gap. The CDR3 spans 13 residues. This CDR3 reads CASSLEEQETQYF. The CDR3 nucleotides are TGTGCCAGCAGTTTGGAGGAGCAAGAGACCCAGTACTTC.

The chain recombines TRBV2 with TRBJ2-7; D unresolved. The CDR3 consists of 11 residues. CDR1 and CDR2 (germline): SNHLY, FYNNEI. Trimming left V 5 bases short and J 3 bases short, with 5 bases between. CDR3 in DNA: TGTGCCAGCAGTTATTACTACGAGCAGTACTTC. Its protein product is CASSYYYEQYF.